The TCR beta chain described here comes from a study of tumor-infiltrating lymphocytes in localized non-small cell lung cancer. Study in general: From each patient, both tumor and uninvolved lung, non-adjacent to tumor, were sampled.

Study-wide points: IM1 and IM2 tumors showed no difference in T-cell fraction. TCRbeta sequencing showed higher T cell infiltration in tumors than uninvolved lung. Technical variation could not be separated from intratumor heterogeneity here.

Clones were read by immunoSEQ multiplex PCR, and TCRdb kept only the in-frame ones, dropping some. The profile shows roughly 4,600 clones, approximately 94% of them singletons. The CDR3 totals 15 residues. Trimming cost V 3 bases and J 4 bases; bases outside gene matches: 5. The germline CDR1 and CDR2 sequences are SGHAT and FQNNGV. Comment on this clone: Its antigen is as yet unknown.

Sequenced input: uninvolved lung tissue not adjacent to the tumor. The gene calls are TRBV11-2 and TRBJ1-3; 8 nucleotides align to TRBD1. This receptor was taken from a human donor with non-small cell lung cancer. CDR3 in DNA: TGTGCCAGCAGCTTTGCAGGGGGCGAGGGAAACACCATATATTTT. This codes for CASSFAGGEGNTIYF.